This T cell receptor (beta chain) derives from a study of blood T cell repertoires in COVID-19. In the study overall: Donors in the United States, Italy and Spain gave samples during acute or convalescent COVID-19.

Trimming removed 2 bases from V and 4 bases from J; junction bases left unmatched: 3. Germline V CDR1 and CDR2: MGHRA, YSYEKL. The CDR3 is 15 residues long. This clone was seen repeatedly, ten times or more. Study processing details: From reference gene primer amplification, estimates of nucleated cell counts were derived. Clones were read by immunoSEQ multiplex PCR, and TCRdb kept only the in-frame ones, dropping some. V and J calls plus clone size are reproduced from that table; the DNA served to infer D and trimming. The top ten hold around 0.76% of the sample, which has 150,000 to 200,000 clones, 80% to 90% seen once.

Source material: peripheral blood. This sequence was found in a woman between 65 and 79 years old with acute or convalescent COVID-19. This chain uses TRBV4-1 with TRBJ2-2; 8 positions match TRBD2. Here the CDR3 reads CASSQLAGVTGELFF. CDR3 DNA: TGCGCCAGCAGCCAACTAGCGGGTGTCACCGGGGAGCTGTTTTTT.